These 19 T cell receptor beta chains were sequenced from one sample in a study of regulatory T cells in long-lasting Graves disease. As for time point: newly diagnosed GD, antithyroid drugs for less than 3 months. PBMCs provided the RNA from which the TCR library was made. The authors built TCR beta libraries using iRepertoire HTBI primers and Arm-PCR of CDR3 regions. TCRdb ran MiXCR on the multiplex PCR reads and lists one entry per CDR3 protein. The sample lists 350,000 to 400,000 distinct CDR3 sequences; 15% to 17% were seen once. Specimen: peripheral blood mononuclear cells (PBMCs), collected at new diagnosis, from a patient treated with antithyroid drugs. The receptors originated from a female donor with Graves disease.

This clonotype was seen repeatedly, ten times or more. The CDR3 nucleotides are TGTGCCAGCTCACCGAAACGGGAGAGGGAGACCCAGTACTTC. It encodes CASSPKRERETQYF. The chain employs TRBV18 and TRBJ2-5, with TRBD2 as a possible D gene (6 bases). CDR1 is KGHSH, CDR2 LQKENI, per germline. Trimming pared 3 bases from V and 5 bases from J, leaving 13 bases between. There are 14 residues in the CDR3.

This clonotype was counted at least ten times. The V and J genes are TRBV11-2 and TRBJ2-5; 13 bases agree with TRBD2. There are 18 residues in the CDR3. The ends lost 3 bases at V and 1 base at J; junction bases unmatched: 8. The germline CDR1 and CDR2 sequences are SGHAT and FQNNGV. This CDR3 reads CASSLMTSGGISQETQYF. In DNA form, the CDR3 reads TGTGCCAGCAGCTTGATGACTAGCGGGGGGATCTCCCAAGAGACCCAGTACTTC.

This clonotype was observed at least ten times. The CDR3 sequence is CASSHVGNTEAFF. The DNA for the CDR3 is TGTGCCAGCAGCCATGTAGGCAACACTGAAGCTTTCTTT. V and J are TRBV3-1 and TRBJ1-1; unclear D gene. V was trimmed by 3 bases and J by 2 bases, leaving 7 bases between them. This CDR3 comprises 13 residues. Germline V lookup: CDR1 LGHDT, CDR2 YNNKEL (reference sequence). Filled out from reference TRBV3-1 and TRBJ1-1, the complete variable domain reads DTAVSQTPKYLVTQMGNDKSIKCEQNLGHDTMYWYKQDSKKFLKIMFSYNNKELIINETVPNRFSPKSPDKAHLNLHINSLELGDSAVYFCASSHVGNTEAFFGQGTRLTVV.

This clonotype has at least ten counts. The V and J genes are TRBV28 and TRBJ2-5; no definite D call. There are 13 residues in the CDR3. V lost 6 bases and J lost 5, with 13 bases in between. Germline V gene data show CDR1 as MDHEN and CDR2 as SYDVKM. CDR3 amino acids: CASSLGVWETQYF. The DNA of the CDR3 is TGTGCCAGCAGCCTGGGTGTTTGGGAGACCCAGTACTTC.

The sample holds many counts of this clonotype. V usage is TRBV2 and J usage is TRBJ1-5; D gene uncertain. V was cut by 10 bases and J by 3 bases, with 19 bases left in between. Germline V lookup: CDR1 SNHLY, CDR2 FYNNEI. This CDR3 spans 15 amino acids. Here the CDR3 reads CAIGRRGMDNQPQHF. The CDR3, as DNA: TGTGCCATCGGGAGGAGAGGGATGGACAATCAGCCCCAGCATTTT.

There are many counts of this clonotype. The rearrangement links TRBV6-1 to TRBJ1-1; TRBD1 might be the D (6 bases). Germline lookup yields CDR1 MNHNS and CDR2 SASEGT. This CDR3 contains 14 residues. Trimming left V 3 bases short and J 5 bases short, with 13 bases between. CDR3 amino acids: CASSEWGARTEAFF. The CDR3 DNA reads TGTGCCAGCAGTGAGTGGGGGGCCAGGACTGAAGCTTTCTTT.

The sample holds many counts of this clonotype. The gene calls are TRBV11-2 and TRBJ1-3; D is unresolved. Trimming left V 5 bases short and J 8 bases short, with 7 bases between. The CDR3 contains 11 residues. Germline V gene data show CDR1 as SGHAT and CDR2 as FQNNGV. CDR3 amino acids: CASSPADTIYF. CDR3 coding DNA: TGTGCCAGCAGCCCGGCAGACACCATATATTTT. The whole variable domain, filled in from reference TRBV11-2 and TRBJ1-3, reads EAGVAQSPRYKIIEKRQSVAFWCNPISGHATLYWYQQILGQGPKLLIQFQNNGVVDDSQLPKDRFSAERLKGVDSTLKIQPAKLEDSAVYLCASSPADTIYFGEGSWLTVV.

This clonotype has a count of ten or more. The chain recombines TRBV27 with TRBJ2-5; 9 nucleotides agree with TRBD1. V was pared by 2 bases and J by 2 bases, with 6 bases of the junction left unmatched. Per germline, CDR1 MNHEY and CDR2 SMNVEV (reference sequence). The CDR3 sequence is 16 residues long. The CDR3 nucleotides read TGTGCCAGCAGTTTAGGACAGGGGAGGCTTCAAGAGACCCAGTACTTC. It codes for CASSLGQGRLQETQYF.

This chain links TRBV4-1 with TRBJ2-7; 7 bases fit TRBD1. CDR3 size: 17 residues. V was clipped by 5 bases and J by 6 bases; unmatched bases: 19. In germline, CDR1 is MGHRA, CDR2 YSYEKL. CDR3 sequence reads: CASSIRDDRESLAEQYF. CDR3 sequence (DNA): TGCGCCAGCAGCATTAGAGACGACAGGGAGAGTCTTGCCGAGCAGTACTTC.

The V call is TRBV6-1, the J call TRBJ2-7; unclear D gene. Trimming pared 0 bases from V and 3 bases from J, leaving 9 bases between. The CDR3 has 14 amino acids. Looked up from germline, CDR1 is MNHNS and CDR2 is SASEGT. The CDR3 DNA sequence: TGTGCCAGCAGTGAAGCGGGCAACATCTACGAGCAGTACTTC. It codes for CASSEAGNIYEQYF.

This clonotype was seen at least ten times. The rearrangement links TRBV28 to TRBJ1-4, with 8 bases fitting TRBD1. The CDR3 spans 17 residues. V lost 2 bases and J lost 6; bases outside the gene matches: 11. Per the germline V gene, CDR1 is MDHEN and CDR2 is SYDVKM. The CDR3: CASSLRQGKEGYEKLFF. The CDR3 DNA reads TGTGCCAGCAGTTTAAGACAGGGGAAGGAGGGGTATGAAAAACTGTTTTTT. Based on the CDR3 plus reference TRBV28 and TRBJ1-4, the full variable domain is DVKVTQSSRYLVKRTGEKVFLECVQDMDHENMFWYRQDPGLGLRLIYFSYDVKMKEKGDIPEGYSVSREKKERFSLILESASTNQTSMYLCASSLRQGKEGYEKLFFGSGTQLSVL.

This clonotype was detected ten times or more. The chain couples TRBV19 to TRBJ2-3, with 7 bases that match TRBD2. Looked up from germline, CDR1 is LNHDA and CDR2 is SQIVND (reference sequence). This CDR3 has 15 residues. Unmatched junction bases numbered 7, after V lost 1 base and J lost 6 bases. CDR3 residues: CASSIGAGVADTQYF. CDR3 nucleotide sequence: TGTGCCAGTAGTATAGGGGCGGGAGTGGCGGATACGCAGTATTTT. Together with reference TRBV19 and TRBJ2-3, the CDR3 gives the full variable domain: DGGITQSPKYLFRKEGQNVTLSCEQNLNHDAMYWYRQDPGQGLRLIYYSQIVNDFQKGDIAEGYSVSREKKESFPLTVTSAQKNPTAFYLCASSIGAGVADTQYFGPGTRLTVL.

This clonotype came up a few times. CDR3 loop: CASRRLGTIYEQYF. As DNA, the CDR3 is TGTGCCAGCCGGAGGTTGGGTACGATATACGAGCAGTACTTC. V and J are TRBV6-2 or TRBV6-3 and TRBJ2-7; a weak D match, TRBD2 (5 bases). The V gene's germline CDR1 is MNHEY and CDR2 SVGEGT. The CDR3 runs to 14 residues. Deletions cut 8 bases from V and 4 bases from J, with 18 bases between.

In its sample, this clonotype is medium-sized. The chain is built from TRBV6-5 and TRBJ1-2; 8 bases fit TRBD1. Germline trimming cut 2 bases from V and 4 bases from J; bases unmatched to any gene: 6. Germline loops: CDR1 MNHEY, CDR2 SVGAGI. CDR3 length: 15 amino acids. The CDR3 DNA reads TGTGCCAGCAGTTACGACGGACAGGGCTCCTATGGCTACACCTTC. Encoded protein: CASSYDGQGSYGYTF.

This clonotype was recorded at least ten times. The chain couples TRBV7-3 to TRBJ2-3; 8 bases are a match to TRBD1. This CDR3 is 13 amino acids long. V shed 4 bases and J 6 bases; nucleotides not matched to a gene: 3. From germline, CDR1 is SGHTA and CDR2 FQGTGA. For the CDR3, the DNA is TGTGCCAGCAGCTCGGACAGGGTGGATACGCAGTATTTT. Translation gives CASSSDRVDTQYF. Drawing the rest from reference TRBV7-3 and TRBJ2-3, the complete variable domain is GAGVSQTPSNKVTEKGKYVELRCDPISGHTALYWYRQSLGQGPEFLIYFQGTGAADDSGLPNDRFFAVRPEGSVSTLKIQRTERGDSAVYLCASSSDRVDTQYFGPGTRLTVL.

This sequence joins TRBV7-9 and TRBJ2-1, with D maybe TRBD2 (7 bases). V dropped 3 bases and J dropped 4 bases, with 16 bases sitting between them. In germline, CDR1 is SEHNR, CDR2 FQNEAQ (reference sequence). CDR3 length: 16 residues. CDR3 protein: CASSFPVGGVYNEQFF. CDR3 nucleotide sequence: TGTGCCAGCAGCTTCCCAGTAGGGGGGGTGTACAATGAGCAGTTCTTC.

This clonotype showed up many times. The V gene is TRBV20-1, the J gene TRBJ2-3; 15 bases are a match to TRBD2. CDR3 length: 16 amino acids. Germline assignment: CDR1 DFQATT and CDR2 SNEGSKA (reference sequence). Germline trimming cut 1 base from V and 5 bases from J; bases unmatched to any gene: 4. The CDR3 DNA reads as TGCAGTGCTAGAGGGACTAGCGGGGGGGCGAGAGATACGCAGTATTTT. Residues: CSARGTSGGARDTQYF.

In its sample, this clonotype was seen many times. This chain uses TRBV28 with TRBJ1-3; unclear D gene. The CDR3 length is 14 residues. The germline V and J ends were trimmed by 2 bases and 0 bases, with 5 bases remaining between them. CDR1 is MDHEN and CDR2 is SYDVKM in the germline V gene. CDR3 amino acids: CASSLGFSGNTIYF. The DNA for the CDR3 is TGTGCCAGCAGTTTAGGGTTCTCTGGAAACACCATATATTTT.

Many counts were recorded for this clonotype. The chain links TRBV6-2 or TRBV6-3 to TRBJ2-1, with 14 positions matching TRBD2. J gave up 3 bases and V 2 bases, and 18 bases lay outside the gene matches. Germline CDR1 reads MNHEY; CDR2 reads SVGEGT. The CDR3 spans 22 residues. The CDR3 DNA is TGTGCCAGCAGTTACCCGTACGGTAGGGGACTAGCGGGAGCCGGATTCTACAATGAGCAGTTCTTC. It is translated as CASSYPYGRGLAGAGFYNEQFF.